This entry describes one T cell receptor beta chain. Its antigen is still unknown. This sample is part of a study of cytomegalovirus exposure and HLA in healthy donors. General study results and limits: Earlier analysis found most TCR beta V segments productive about 90% or about 30% of the time. TCR beta V- and J-gene trimming was later associated with a missense DCLRE1C variant.

V gave up 4 bases and J gave up 2 bases, with 6 bases separating them. The CDR3 is made up of 12 amino acids. Germline CDR1 reads KGHSH; CDR2 reads LQKENI. This PCR relied on a set of 60 Vbeta primers and 13 Jbeta primers. Clones were sequenced by immunoSEQ multiplex PCR, and TCRdb holds only the in-frame ones, with some missing. This sample has about 120,000 clones, with roughly 76% found just once. V is TRBV18 and J is TRBJ2-7, with TRBD2 as a possible D gene (5 bases). Material for sequencing was PBMCs. The TCR originated in a woman between 35 and 50 years old in good health and CMV-seropositive. This CDR3 is CASSRRPYEQYF. The DNA of the CDR3 is TGTGCCAGCTCACGGAGGCCCTACGAGCAGTACTTC.